The clone carrying this T cell receptor (beta chain) was seen repeatedly, ten times or more. The data originate from a study of regulatory T cells in long-lasting Graves disease. The CDR3 extends over 14 amino acids. The germline gives CDR1 SGHTA, CDR2 FQGNSA. Between the trimmed V and J ends, which lost 5 bases and 7 bases, there was a span of 12 bases. Combining iRepertoire HTBI primers with Arm-PCR of CDR3 regions, the authors built TCR beta libraries. TCRdb called the multiplex PCR reads again in MiXCR, with one record for every CDR3 protein. The data contain 250,000 to 300,000 distinct CDR3 sequences, around 23% of them singletons. The time point here: persistent/refractory GD, antithyroid drugs over 5 years with positive TRAb. Researchers made the TCR library from RNA that was extracted from PBMCs.

The origin of this receptor is a female donor with Graves disease. This material consisted of peripheral blood mononuclear cells (PBMCs), taken when the disease was refractory, from a patient treated with antithyroid drugs. V gene TRBV7-2 combines with J gene TRBJ1-6; possibly TRBD1 for D (5 bases). CDR3 nucleotide sequence: TGTGCCAGCAGCACCGGGACGGCGAATTCACCCCTCCACTTT. Its protein is CASSTGTANSPLHF.